The clone carrying this T cell receptor beta chain was seen repeatedly, ten times or more. This entry belongs to a study of T cells after yellow fever vaccination. Study summary: Preparation of the low-cell-number fractions used SMART-Seq v4 Ultra Low Input.

The length of the CDR3 is 14 residues. The V and J ends lost 5 bases and 1 base respectively, with 11 bases between them. Each CDR3 protein gets one entry after TCRdb re-called the 5' RACE reads with MiXCR. The sample has about 320,000 distinct CDR3 sequences; around 13% are singletons. The TCR was taken from a man aged 18 to 29 who received the YFV17D yellow fever vaccine. The chain recombines TRBV12-3 or TRBV12-4 with TRBJ1-1; D possibly corresponds to TRBD1 (5 bases). The sample in question was CD4+ T cells sorted from PBMCs, obtained 15 days after the yellow fever booster vaccination. The CDR3 here is CASSEGRWNTEAFF. DNA of the CDR3: TGTGCCAGCAGTGAGGGACGGTGGAACACTGAAGCTTTCTTT.